One and the same sample provided the 27 T cell receptor beta chains below, sequenced in a study of T cell clusters in autoimmune cytopenias. Multiplex touch-down PCR amplified TRB using TRB-A and TRB-B pools in one tube. Following a re-call of the multiplex PCR reads, TCRdb has one entry per CDR3 protein and lacks DNA. In total, the table holds more than 13,000 distinct CDR3 sequences. TRB was amplified from 250 ng of peripheral blood genomic DNA per sample. Sequenced sample: peripheral blood. These receptors were collected from a human donor with an autoimmune cytopenia or autoimmune hepatitis (not recorded which).

CDR3: CSVASARGRIYEQYF. The genes are TRBV29-1 and TRBJ2-7; TCRdb reports TRBD2, a call that lacks DNA to check it against. The CDR3 consists of 15 residues. Germline assignment: CDR1 SQVTM and CDR2 ANQGSEA.

The J gene is TRBJ2-5, the V gene TRBV6-1. Germline V gene lookup returns CDR1 MNHNS and CDR2 SASEGT. CDR3 length: 13 amino acids. The CDR3 loop reads CASSYLGGETQYF.

This clonotype ranks as medium-sized (0.01 to 0.1%) in terms of frequency. V usage is TRBV29-1 and J usage is TRBJ1-2; there is no DNA to check the TCRdb D call of TRBD1. This CDR3 has 13 residues. Germline CDR1 SQVTM, CDR2 ANQGSEA. CDR3: CSAGLGQNYGYTF.

Considering frequency, this clonotype is medium-sized. The chain uses TRBV11-1 and TRBJ1-6; TCRdb proposes TRBD1, but this gene call is untestable without DNA. The germline gives CDR1 SGHAT, CDR2 FQDESV (reference sequence). The CDR3 runs 13 residues. The CDR3 loop reads CASSPPLGSPLHF. The variable domain in full, with the rest retrieved from reference TRBV11-1 and TRBJ1-6, is EAEVAQSPRYKITEKSQAVAFWCDPISGHATLYWYRQILGQGPELLVQFQDESVVDDSQLPKDRFSAERLKGVDSTLKIQPAELGDSAMYLCASSPPLGSPLHFGNGTRLTVT.

V usage is TRBV5-1 and J usage is TRBJ2-1. CDR3 length: 15 amino acids. Germline assignment: CDR1 SGHRS and CDR2 YFSETQ. CDR3 loop: CASSAVNGSYNEQFF.

This clonotype is identified as medium-sized from frequency. This rearrangement joins TRBV29-1 to TRBJ2-3; TCRdb's D call, TRBD2, is unchecked because there is no DNA. This CDR3 contains 13 residues. Germline V gives CDR1 SQVTM, CDR2 ANQGSEA. This CDR3 is CSVGSTYFGPEDF.

This chain uses TRBV5-1 with TRBJ2-7; checking the TCRdb D call of TRBD2 is not possible without DNA. The CDR3 spans 15 residues. Germline V gives CDR1 SGHRS, CDR2 YFSETQ. CDR3 region: CASSLQRTGLYEQYF.

Here the CDR3 reads CASSFVAGPYNEQFF. This chain connects TRBV27 to TRBJ2-1; TCRdb lists TRBD2, though no DNA is available to test this call. Per the germline V gene, CDR1 is MNHEY and CDR2 is SMNVEV (reference sequence). The CDR3 length is 15 residues.

Frequency places this clonotype as medium-sized. The rearrangement links TRBV12-3 or TRBV12-4 to TRBJ2-6. The CDR3 covers 13 residues. CDR3 loop: CASKLPGANVLTF.

V usage is TRBV12-3 or TRBV12-4 and J usage is TRBJ2-1. The CDR3 is 15 residues long. The CDR3 loop is CASSLRTSSYNEQFF.

The J gene is TRBJ1-2, the V gene TRBV18. Germline CDR1 and CDR2: KGHSH and LQKENI. The CDR3 is made up of 13 amino acids. This chain's CDR3 is CASSPGRDYGYTF.

V and J are TRBV6-5 and TRBJ2-7; TCRdb indicates TRBD1, and absent DNA this call remains unverified. Germline V gives CDR1 MNHEY, CDR2 SVGAGI. There are 14 residues in the CDR3. CDR3 sequence reads: CAIPVGDISYEQYF.

The chain has TRBV12-3 or TRBV12-4 and TRBJ1-2. This CDR3 is built from 14 residues. The CDR3 protein is CAISESGLRDGYTF.

Its frequency marks this clonotype as medium-sized. V and J are TRBV29-1 and TRBJ2-5; lacking DNA, the TRBD1 call made by TCRdb goes unchecked. CDR1 is SQVTM, CDR2 ANQGSEA, per germline. The CDR3 covers 13 residues. The CDR3 here is CSVVTGSQETQYF.

J is TRBJ1-3 and V is TRBV18. CDR1 and CDR2 from the germline V gene are KGHSH and LQKENI. The CDR3 contains 15 residues. The CDR3 reads CASSTSGLSGNTIYF.

This clonotype is classed as medium-sized by frequency. The rearrangement uses TRBV19 and TRBJ2-5; TCRdb outputs TRBD2, but without DNA this stays unchecked. The CDR3 runs 13 residues. Germline V gene lookup returns CDR1 LNHDA and CDR2 SQIVND (reference sequence). The CDR3 reads CASSWRGDETQYF.

This chain connects TRBV6-4 to TRBJ2-1; the TCRdb D gene call, TRBD2, has no DNA to confirm it. The germline CDR1 and CDR2 sequences are MRHNA and SNTAGT. The CDR3 consists of 15 residues. CDR3: CASSDSGLAGNEQFF.

According to its frequency, this clonotype is medium-sized (0.01 to 0.1%). The V gene is TRBV15, the J gene TRBJ2-1. The CDR3 covers 16 residues. CDR1 is LNHNV and CDR2 is YYDKDF in the germline V gene (reference sequence). This CDR3 reads CATSRGGAGVPNEQFF.

The chain has TRBV19 and TRBJ2-3; TCRdb's D call, TRBD1, is unchecked because there is no DNA. Germline V gives CDR1 LNHDA, CDR2 SQIVND (reference sequence). This CDR3 contains 15 residues. The CDR3 loop reads CASSIRDSFTDTQYF.

This clonotype is called medium-sized based on its frequency. The chain couples TRBV6-5 to TRBJ2-6; no DNA is available, so the TRBD2 call from TCRdb remains unchecked. This CDR3 comprises 16 residues. Germline V gene sequence: CDR1 MNHEY, CDR2 SVGAGI. The CDR3 is CASSYGLPSGANVLTF.

V is TRBV12-3 or TRBV12-4 and J is TRBJ2-7; the D call of TRBD2 rests on TCRdb alone, since no DNA is present to check it. This CDR3 comprises 16 residues. CDR3 amino acids: CASSSGLAGGIYEQYF.

This clonotype shows up as medium-sized by frequency. The chain carries TRBV6-1 and TRBJ2-6; TCRdb indicates TRBD1, and absent DNA this call remains unverified. Germline values: CDR1 MNHNS, CDR2 SASEGT. The CDR3 covers 15 residues. The CDR3 loop reads CASSATGAGANVLTF.

Considering frequency, this clonotype is medium-sized. V and J are TRBV29-1 and TRBJ1-2. The germline V gene encodes CDR1 SQVTM and CDR2 ANQGSEA. This CDR3 has 12 residues. The CDR3: CSVALGNYGYTF.

CDR3 sequence: CASSSLQALNTEAFF. This sequence joins TRBV27 and TRBJ1-1. The V gene's germline CDR1 is MNHEY and CDR2 SMNVEV (reference sequence). This CDR3 is built from 15 residues.

The chain links TRBV11-1 to TRBJ2-7; TCRdb picks TRBD2, but there is no DNA to check that call. The V gene's germline CDR1 is SGHAT and CDR2 FQDESV (reference sequence). The CDR3 contains 16 residues. The CDR3 loop is CASSRSTGLAGHEQFF.

The V call is TRBV27, the J call TRBJ1-6; without DNA, the TCRdb call of TRBD1 cannot be checked. CDR1 MNHEY and CDR2 SMNVEV come from the germline V gene (reference sequence). The CDR3 is made up of 15 amino acids. This CDR3 is CDSSPRTGGHSPLHF.

The V and J genes are TRBV15 and TRBJ1-1. The germline gives CDR1 LNHNV, CDR2 YYDKDF (reference sequence). The CDR3 covers 13 residues. Here the CDR3 reads CATSRDPNTEAFF.